The next 2 T cell receptor beta chains were all read from a single sample in a study of T cell repertoires in cytomegalovirus infection. TCRdb called the reads again in MiXCR, with one record for every CDR3 protein. The sample consists of more than 200,000 distinct CDR3 sequences, around 9% of them appearing once. Sequencing used PBMCs. These receptors all come from a human donor in good health (CMV status not recorded). Some clones in this sample may be carry-over from other donors' samples.

The sample holds many counts of this clonotype. This chain uses TRBV6-8 with TRBJ2-7, with 8 positions matching TRBD1. After removal of 6 bases from V and 1 base from J, the junction contained 8 bases not matched to a gene. This CDR3 contains 15 residues. Looked up from germline, CDR1 is MNHGY and CDR2 is SAAAGT. The CDR3 nucleotides read TGTGCCAGCAGACCCACGGGACAGGTGTCCTACGAGCAGTACTTC. Amino acid sequence: CASRPTGQVSYEQYF.

This clonotype has a handful of counts. The genes are TRBV19 and TRBJ2-1; no reliable D call. The CDR3 contains 11 residues. Germline V gene lookup returns CDR1 LNHDA and CDR2 SQIVND (reference sequence). Trimming stripped 4 bases from V and 9 bases from J, with 7 bases between. Written as DNA, the CDR3 is TGTGCCAGTAGTAGACGGTTTGAGCAGTTCTTC. Its translation is CASSRRFEQFF.